These 13 T cell receptor beta chains were sequenced from one sample in a study of T cell clonality in common variable immunodeficiency. Findings of the study overall: Common variable immunodeficiency TCR beta sequences reportedly had fewer deletions and N-nucleotide insertions.

The repertoire was sequenced with immunoSEQ multiplex PCR; TCRdb's copy has only in-frame clones and lacks some. The sample contains 30,000 to 40,000 clones, none occurring once; about 6.1% lies in the top ten. These receptors' targets are unknown. Sample: peripheral blood mononuclear cells. The receptor source for this set is a human donor with common variable immunodeficiency.

This clone was detected only a few times. Read coverage stops 3 residues before the CDR3 terminus; the germline J gene supplies the remainder. This chain joins TRBV30 and TRBJ2-2, with D possibly matching TRBD1 (5 bases). The V gene lost 5 bases and the J gene lost 1 base, with 8 bases spanning the gap. The CDR3 length is 13 residues. Germline CDR1 is GTSNPN and CDR2 is SVGIG (reference sequence). Incomplete CDR3 DNA: TGTGCCTGGGACAGTGAGAACACCGGGGAG. Translating gives CAWDSENTGE. The entire CDR3 is CAWDSENTGELFF.

In its sample, this clone was seen many times. The missing CDR3 end, 3 residues past where the read stops, is filled in from the germline J gene. V and J are TRBV13 and TRBJ2-3; 16 bases fit TRBD2. The CDR3 is 18 amino acids. CDR1 and CDR2 from the germline V gene are PRHDT and FYEKMQ (reference sequence). CDR3 DNA, as far as it was read: TGTGCCAGCAGCCCGTCTCCGGGACTAGCGGGGGGGCAAAGGACG. Protein sequence: CASSPSPGLAGGQRT. The CDR3 in full is CASSPSPGLAGGQRTQYF.

Turning to this clone: The CDR3 is cut off 3 residues early in the read; its end comes from the germline J gene. The chain is built from TRBV19 and TRBJ1-5; a weak D match, TRBD1 (6 bases). V was clipped by 3 bases and J by 0 bases, with 21 bases between them. Germline CDR1 and CDR2: LNHDA and SQIVND (reference sequence). The CDR3 has 19 amino acids. The CDR3 protein is CASSILTPDSPYSNQPQHF. The DNA read from the CDR3 is TGTGCCAGTAGTATTTTAACGCCGGACAGTCCTTATAGCAATCAGCCC.

The sequenced CDR3 bases are TGTGCCAGCTCACCATCGGAGGGCTATTATGGC. Its translation is CASSPSEGYYG. The full-length CDR3 reads as CASSPSEGYYGYTF. V usage is TRBV18 and J usage is TRBJ1-2; no clear D gene. The read ends 3 residues before the CDR3 terminus; that terminus is restored from the germline J gene. Per germline, CDR1 KGHSH and CDR2 LQKENI. V was cut by 2 bases and J by 5 bases, with 12 bases left in between. The CDR3 is 14 residues long.

This clone has only a few counts. Sequencing ends 3 residues short of the CDR3 end; the germline J gene provides the rest. This sequence joins TRBV20-1 and TRBJ1-6, with 7 bases lining up with TRBD1. Germline V CDR1 and CDR2: DFQATT, SNEGSKA (reference sequence). The CDR3 consists of 17 residues. The J segment lost 0 bases and the V segment lost 7 bases, leaving 12 bases of the junction unmatched. CDR3 loop: CSVQTRSGGSYNSPLHF. Partial CDR3 DNA: TGCAGTGTCCAGACCCGTTCAGGGGGCTCCTATAATTCACCC.

This clone turned up a few times. The sequenced fragment ends 3 residues before the CDR3 boundary, so the rest is inferred from the germline J gene. This sequence joins TRBV2 and TRBJ2-7, with TRBD1 identical over 12 bases. Germline values: CDR1 SNHLY, CDR2 FYNNEI. The CDR3 spans 15 residues. With 5 bases clipped from V and 6 bases from J, the junction kept 8 bases outside the gene matches. The sequenced part of the CDR3 DNA is TGTGCCAGCAGTATTGCCGGGACAGGGGGCCGCGAG. Translation: CASSIAGTGGRE. The CDR3 reads in full as CASSIAGTGGREQYF.

Remarks on this clone: The read falls 3 residues short of the CDR3 end, and the missing part is taken from the germline J gene. This chain joins TRBV6-2 or TRBV6-3 and TRBJ2-2; D perhaps matches TRBD1 (5 bases). The V end was cut by 5 bases, the J end by 3 bases, with 13 bases between. The CDR3 loop spans 15 amino acids. Germline V CDR1 and CDR2: MNHEY, SVGEGT. The chain's CDR3 is CASSGVWGDTGELFF. The CDR3 bases that were read are TGTGCCAGCAGTGGTGTATGGGGCGACACCGGGGAG.

In this sample, this clone turned up many times. The DNA ends 3 residues before the CDR3 does, and the rest of the CDR3 is filled in from the germline J gene. The rearrangement joins TRBV19 to TRBJ2-2, with 11 bases matching TRBD1. The CDR3 loop spans 16 amino acids. After removal of 5 bases from V and 5 bases from J, the junction contained 7 bases not matched to a gene. Germline loops: CDR1 LNHDA, CDR2 SQIVND (reference sequence). CDR3 DNA (partial): TGTGCCAGTAGTGGCGGACAGGGGGCTGGGACCGGGGAG. This gives the protein CASSGGQGAGTGE. The full CDR3 protein is CASSGGQGAGTGELFF.

This clone was counted between two and nine times. The CDR3 is cut off 3 residues early in the read; its end comes from the germline J gene. The V and J genes are TRBV6-1 and TRBJ2-3; TRBD2 matches at 14 bases. The J segment lost 6 bases and the V segment lost 3 bases, leaving 2 bases of the junction unmatched. The CDR3 has 15 residues. Germline V gene lookup returns CDR1 MNHNS and CDR2 SASEGT. The sequenced CDR3 bases are TGTGCCAGCAGTGAGGGACTAGCGGGGGTGGATACG. It translates to CASSEGLAGVDT. The CDR3 in full is CASSEGLAGVDTQYF.

This clone was seen ten or more times. The read gets to within 3 residues of the CDR3 end, and the germline J gene fills in the rest. The chain employs TRBV28 and TRBJ2-7, with 7 bases identical to TRBD1. The CDR3 runs 14 residues. Unmatched junction bases numbered 6, after V lost 5 bases and J lost 2 bases. Germline V gene lookup returns CDR1 MDHEN and CDR2 SYDVKM. The CDR3 spells CASSEGQAAYEQYF. The DNA read from the CDR3 is TGTGCCAGCAGTGAAGGACAGGCCGCCTACGAG.

This clone has a count of ten or more. The read halts 3 residues ahead of the CDR3 end, with the missing end drawn from the germline J gene. J is TRBJ1-2 and V is TRBV5-5; the D is unclear. This CDR3 contains 14 residues. V gave up 0 bases and J gave up 7 bases, with 13 bases separating them. The V gene's germline CDR1 is SGHKS and CDR2 YYEKEE (reference sequence). The CDR3 sequence is CASSLDGFMGGYTF. The covered CDR3 bases are TGTGCCAGCAGCTTGGACGGGTTTATGGGTGGC.

Concerning this clone: Read data end 3 residues before the CDR3 end; the end is taken from the germline J gene. This chain uses TRBV18 with TRBJ1-4; 9 nucleotides agree with TRBD1. Germline loops: CDR1 KGHSH, CDR2 LQKENI. The V gene end was trimmed by 5 bases and the J gene end by 7 bases; junction bases not matched to a gene: 5. The CDR3 length is 14 residues. CDR3 sequence reads: CASSLTGGLEKLFF. The CDR3 DNA, read in part, is TGTGCCAGCTCATTGACAGGGGGACTTGAAAAA. Variable domain in full (rest from reference TRBV18 and TRBJ1-4): NAGVMQNPRHLVRRRGQEARLRCSPMKGHSHVYWYRQLPEEGLKFMVYLQKENIIDESGMPKERFSAEFPKEGPSILRIQQVVRGDSAAYFCASSLTGGLEKLFFGSGTQLSVL.

As concerns this clone: The read ends 3 residues early relative to the CDR3; the germline J gene fills the gap. The chain combines TRBV6-2 or TRBV6-3 with TRBJ2-7; 11 bases line up with TRBD2. The CDR3 loop spans 16 amino acids. CDR1 and CDR2 from the germline V gene are MNHEY and SVGEGT. After removal of 2 bases from V and 2 bases from J, the junction contained 5 bases not matched to a gene. The CDR3 sequence: CASSYTGLAGTYEQYF. CDR3 bases read: TGTGCCAGCAGTTACACCGGACTAGCGGGCACCTACGAG.